This T cell receptor beta chain was identified in a study of blood T cell repertoires in COVID-19 (dated by TCRdb to about 2020). With regard to the full study: The collaborator samples originated in the United States, Italy and Spain and spanned the acute and convalescent phases of COVID-19. The material from the prospective study consisted of cDNA or gDNA derived from T cells, B-cell-depleted T cells, or PBMCs. Deeply sampled blood TCRbeta repertoires from subjects exposed to, actively infected with, or recovered from COVID-19 were included in the dataset. The repertoires were released in a freely available public database intended as a resource for research on the immune response to SARS-CoV-2. Samples were obtained from the ongoing ImmuneRACE study (first 160 participants) and from about 1,300 subjects provided by 6 global collaborators. Sample metadata almost always included a de-identified subject ID, COVID-19 status, age in years and sex. Where available, HLA class I and class II types were taken from metadata supplied by the sample provider and were not determined by assay-based typing. Study-level results and caveats: How much clinical and demographic metadata was included differed by source and by participant, and the metadata was provided uncurated.

The immunoSEQ Assay, a bias-controlled multiplex PCR, was used to amplify TCRbeta CDR3 regions from genomic DNA. In the original analysis: Within the assay, amplification of reference gene primers was used to estimate how many nucleated cells each sample contained. To quantify the absolute abundance of each unique TCRbeta CDR3 rearrangement, sequence reads were collapsed and filtered. For each sample, productive Simpson clonality was calculated as the square root of Simpson's diversity index across productive rearrangements. In TCRdb, the immuneACCESS table is reduced to in-frame sequences with V and J assigned. These tables do not hold every clone; where another copy was compared, an unresolved V gene accounts for under half, and the others remain unexplained. The DNA gave D and trimming, while V, J and clone size come from that table. The sample includes roughly 43,000 clones, with 55% to 75% observed a single time. The ten largest clones capture 6.2% of the sample.

Based on the germline V gene, the CDR1 and CDR2 sequences are MDHEN and SYDVKM. The germline V end is reduced by 4 bases and the J end by 2 bases; junction bases left unmatched: 4. The CDR3 runs 14 residues from the cysteine to the phenylalanine. The sequence is cut down to CDR3 DNA, 42 bases in frame from base 1. Whole blood was collected in K2EDTA tubes by collaborating institutions according to the institutions' own protocols. For TCRbeta analysis, collaborators shipped samples as frozen whole blood, isolated PBMCs, or DNA extracted from either of those sample types. On this clone: It has no known antigen specificity. It has no much larger one-base neighbor in the sample; base qualities were not kept.

The clonotype was recovered from an elderly man with acute or convalescent COVID-19. The source material was peripheral blood. Recombination linked TRBV28 to TRBJ2-7, with 8 bases in between that match TRBD1. The CDR3 amino acid sequence is: CASSYDRGTYEQYF. The DNA is as follows: TGTGCCAGCAGTTACGACAGGGGCACCTACGAGCAGTACTTC.